The rows below give T cell receptor beta chains drawn from one sample of a study of shared clonotypes between healthy human individuals. Method: immunoSEQ multiplex PCR; TCRdb's copy keeps in-frame clones and lacks some. The sample has 450,000 to 500,000 clones; over 70% are singletons. Sequenced input: PBMCs. These receptors all come from a woman between 40 and 55 years old in good health. Some clones in this sample may be carry-over from other donors' samples. The conserved cysteine and the conserved F or W are not part of the CDR3 here.

V,length,CDR3
TRBV7-2,14,ASSLAPGTSGYEQY
TRBV5-1,12,ASSLQGQADEAF
TRBV6-1,13,ASSEGAGTAGTQY
TRBV18,13,ASSPSAGDTGELF
TRBV19,11,ASSTTGPQPQH
TRBV2,11,ASSVGDYNEQF
TRBV5-5,13,ASSSTDANTGELF
TRBV29-1,12,SVELGRDGETQY
TRBV28,10,ASSFRGRGYT
TRBV7-9,13,ASSLALGGGETQY
TRBV4-2,14,ASSQDVLAGGGEQY
TRBV27,12,ASSRTRGAMEQY
TRBV18,12,ASSRTGEIHEQY
TRBV2,12,ASSVGRENTEAF
TRBV19,12,ASSPGRRANEQF
TRBV30,9,AWSPRREAF
TRBV5-1,12,ASTLTTGTDTQY
TRBV7-9,16,ASSSNKGLAGEPNEQF